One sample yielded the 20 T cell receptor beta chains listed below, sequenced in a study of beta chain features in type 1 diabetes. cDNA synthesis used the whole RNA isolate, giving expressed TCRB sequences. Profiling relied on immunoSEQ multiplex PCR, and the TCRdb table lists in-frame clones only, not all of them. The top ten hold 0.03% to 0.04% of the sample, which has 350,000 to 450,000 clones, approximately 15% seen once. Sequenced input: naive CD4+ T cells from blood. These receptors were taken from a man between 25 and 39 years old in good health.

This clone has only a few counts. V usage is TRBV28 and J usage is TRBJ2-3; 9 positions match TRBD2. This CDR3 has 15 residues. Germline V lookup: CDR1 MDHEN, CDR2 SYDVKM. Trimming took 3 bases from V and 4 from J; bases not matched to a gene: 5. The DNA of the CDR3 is TGTGCCAGCAGTTTGGGCGGGAGGGCCGCAGATACGCAGTATTTT. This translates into CASSLGGRAADTQYF.

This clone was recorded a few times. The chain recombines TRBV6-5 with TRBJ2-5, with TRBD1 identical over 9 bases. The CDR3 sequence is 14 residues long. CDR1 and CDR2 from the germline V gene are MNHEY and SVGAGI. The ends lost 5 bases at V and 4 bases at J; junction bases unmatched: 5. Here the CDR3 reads CASSTGTGIETQYF. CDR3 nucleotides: TGTGCCAGCAGTACGGGGACAGGGATAGAGACCCAGTACTTC.

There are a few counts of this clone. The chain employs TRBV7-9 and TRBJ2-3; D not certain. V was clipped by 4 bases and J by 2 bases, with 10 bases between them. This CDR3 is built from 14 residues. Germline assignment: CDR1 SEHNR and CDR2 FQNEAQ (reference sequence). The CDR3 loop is CASSSRAYTDTQYF. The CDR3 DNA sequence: TGTGCCAGCAGCTCAAGGGCATACACAGATACGCAGTATTTT. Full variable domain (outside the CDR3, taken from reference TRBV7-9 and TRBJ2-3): DTGVSQNPRHKITKRGQNVTFRCDPISEHNRLYWYRQTLGQGPEFLTYFQNEAQLEKSRLLSDRFSAERPKGSFSTLEIQRTEQGDSAMYLCASSSRAYTDTQYFGPGTRLTVL.

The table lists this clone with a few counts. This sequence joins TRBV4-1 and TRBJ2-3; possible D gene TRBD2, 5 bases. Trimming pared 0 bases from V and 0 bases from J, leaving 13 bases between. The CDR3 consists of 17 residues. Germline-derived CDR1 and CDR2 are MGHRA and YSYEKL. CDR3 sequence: CASSQERARLSTDTQYF. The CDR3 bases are TGCGCCAGCAGCCAAGAGAGGGCTAGGCTGAGCACAGATACGCAGTATTTT.

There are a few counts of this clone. Here the CDR3 reads CASSKDSSSTDTQYF. CDR3 DNA: TGCGCCAGCAGCAAAGACAGTTCTAGCACAGATACGCAGTATTTT. The chain combines TRBV5-1 with TRBJ2-3, with D maybe TRBD1 (5 bases). The CDR3 consists of 15 residues. The V gene lost 4 bases and the J gene lost 0 bases, with 12 bases spanning the gap. Germline CDR1 reads SGHRS; CDR2 reads YFSETQ. The full variable domain, completed using reference TRBV5-1 and TRBJ2-3, is KAGVTQTPRYLIKTRGQQVTLSCSPISGHRSVSWYQQTPGQGLQFLFEYFSETQRNKGNFPGRFSGRQFSNSRSEMNVSTLELGDSALYLCASSKDSSSTDTQYFGPGTRLTVL.

CDR3 amino acids: CASSLVRRSGELFF. CDR3 sequence (DNA): TGTGCCAGCAGCTTAGTTCGCCGGTCGGGGGAGCTGTTTTTT. The chain has TRBV7-2 and TRBJ2-2; D not certain. This CDR3 has 14 residues. The germline V gene encodes CDR1 SGHTA and CDR2 FQGNSA. Trimming took off 1 base at V and 8 bases at J, with 11 bases between the two ends.

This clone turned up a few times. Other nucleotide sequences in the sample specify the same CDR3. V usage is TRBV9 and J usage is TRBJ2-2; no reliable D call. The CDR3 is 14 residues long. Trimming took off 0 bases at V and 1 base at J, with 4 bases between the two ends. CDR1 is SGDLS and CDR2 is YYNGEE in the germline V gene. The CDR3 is CASSVAVNTGELFF. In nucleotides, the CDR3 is TGTGCCAGCAGCGTAGCTGTGAACACCGGGGAGCTGTTTTTT.

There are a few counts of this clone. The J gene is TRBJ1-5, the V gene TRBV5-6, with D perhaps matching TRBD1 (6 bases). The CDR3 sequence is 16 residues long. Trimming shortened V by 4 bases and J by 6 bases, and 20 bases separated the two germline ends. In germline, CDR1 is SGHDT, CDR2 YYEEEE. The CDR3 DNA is TGTGCCAGCAGCACCCGCGGGGGGGGCGCCGGTCAGCCCCAGCATTTT. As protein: CASSTRGGGAGQPQHF.

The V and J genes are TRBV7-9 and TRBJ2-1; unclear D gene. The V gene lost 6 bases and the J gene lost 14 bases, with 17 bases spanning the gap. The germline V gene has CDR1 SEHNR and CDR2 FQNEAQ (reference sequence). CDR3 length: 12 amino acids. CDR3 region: CASSKRSDVEFF. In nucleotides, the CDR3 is TGTGCCAGCAGTAAAAGGTCCGATGTGGAGTTCTTC.

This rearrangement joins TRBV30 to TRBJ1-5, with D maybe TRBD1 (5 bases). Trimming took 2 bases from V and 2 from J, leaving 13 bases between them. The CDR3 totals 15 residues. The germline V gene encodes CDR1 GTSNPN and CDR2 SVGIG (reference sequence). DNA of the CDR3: TGTGCCTGGAGTCGTGGGGGGACTCGCAATCAGCCCCAGCATTTT. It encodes CAWSRGGTRNQPQHF.

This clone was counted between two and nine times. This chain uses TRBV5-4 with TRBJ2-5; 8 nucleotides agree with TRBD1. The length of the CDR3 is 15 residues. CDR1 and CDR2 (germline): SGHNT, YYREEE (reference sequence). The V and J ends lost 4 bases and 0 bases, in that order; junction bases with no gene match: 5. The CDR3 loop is CASSGGTGNQETQYF. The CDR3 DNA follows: TGTGCCAGCAGCGGCGGGACAGGAAACCAAGAGACCCAGTACTTC.

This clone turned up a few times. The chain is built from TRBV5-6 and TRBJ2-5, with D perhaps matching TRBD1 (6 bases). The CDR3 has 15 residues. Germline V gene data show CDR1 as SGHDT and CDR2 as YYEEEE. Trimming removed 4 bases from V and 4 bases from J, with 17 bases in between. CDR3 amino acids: CASSPNPGELETQYF. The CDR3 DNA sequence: TGTGCCAGCAGCCCGAACCCAGGGGAGTTAGAGACCCAGTACTTC.

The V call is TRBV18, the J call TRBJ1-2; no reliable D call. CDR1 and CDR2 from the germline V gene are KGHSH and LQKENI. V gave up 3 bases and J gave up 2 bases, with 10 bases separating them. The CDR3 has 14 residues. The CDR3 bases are TGTGCCAGCTCACCTCTCGACAAAAACTATGGCTACACCTTC. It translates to CASSPLDKNYGYTF. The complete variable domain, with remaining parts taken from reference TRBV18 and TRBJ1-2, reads NAGVMQNPRHLVRRRGQEARLRCSPMKGHSHVYWYRQLPEEGLKFMVYLQKENIIDESGMPKERFSAEFPKEGPSILRIQQVVRGDSAAYFCASSPLDKNYGYTFGSGTRLTVV.

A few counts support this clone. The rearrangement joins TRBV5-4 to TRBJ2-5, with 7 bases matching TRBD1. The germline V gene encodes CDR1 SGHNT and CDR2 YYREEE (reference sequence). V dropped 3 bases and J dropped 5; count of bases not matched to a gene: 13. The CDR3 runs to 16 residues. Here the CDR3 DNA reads TGTGCCAGCAGCTCGGGACAGCTCCGATCGGGGGAGACCCAGTACTTC. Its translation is CASSSGQLRSGETQYF.

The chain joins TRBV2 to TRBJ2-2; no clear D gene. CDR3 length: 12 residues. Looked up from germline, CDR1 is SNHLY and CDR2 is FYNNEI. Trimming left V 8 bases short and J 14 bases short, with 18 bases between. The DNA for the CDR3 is TGTGCCAGCTCGGATCAACATTCGGACCTGTTTTTT. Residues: CASSDQHSDLFF. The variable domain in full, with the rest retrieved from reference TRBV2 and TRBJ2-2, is EPEVTQTPSHQVTQMGQEVILRCVPISNHLYFYWYRQILGQKVEFLVSFYNNEISEKSEIFDDQFSVERPDGSNFTLKIRSTKLEDSAMYFCASSDQHSDLFFGEGSRLTVL.

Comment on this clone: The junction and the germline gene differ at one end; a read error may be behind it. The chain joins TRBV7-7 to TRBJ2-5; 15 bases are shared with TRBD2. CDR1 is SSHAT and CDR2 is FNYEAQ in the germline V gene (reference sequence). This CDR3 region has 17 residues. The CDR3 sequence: CASSSGTSGRLGETQYF. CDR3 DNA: TGTGCTAGCAGCTCTGGGACTAGCGGGAGGCTTGGGGAGACCCAGTACTTC. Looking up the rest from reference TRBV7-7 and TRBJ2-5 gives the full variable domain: GAGVSQSPRYKVTKRGQDVTLRCDPISSHATLYWYQQALGQGPEFLTYFNYEAQPDKSGLPSDRFSAERPEGSISTLTIQRTEQRDSAMYRCASSSGTSGRLGETQYFGPGTRLLVL.

CDR3 nucleotide sequence: TGTGCCAGCAGCCGCACCAAGATAGGTGGAAGTGAAAAACTGTTTTTT. Translation gives CASSRTKIGGSEKLFF. This chain connects TRBV11-2 to TRBJ1-4; D uncertain. With 5 bases removed from V and 7 bases from J, the gap between germline ends came to 20 bases. CDR3 length equals 16 residues. The V gene's germline CDR1 is SGHAT and CDR2 FQNNGV.

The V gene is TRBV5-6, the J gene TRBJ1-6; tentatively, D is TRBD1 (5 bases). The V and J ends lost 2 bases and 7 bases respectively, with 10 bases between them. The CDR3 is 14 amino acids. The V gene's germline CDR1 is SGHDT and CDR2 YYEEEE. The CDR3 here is CASSFPGMNSPLHF. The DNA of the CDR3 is TGTGCCAGCAGCTTTCCAGGGATGAATTCACCCCTCCACTTT.

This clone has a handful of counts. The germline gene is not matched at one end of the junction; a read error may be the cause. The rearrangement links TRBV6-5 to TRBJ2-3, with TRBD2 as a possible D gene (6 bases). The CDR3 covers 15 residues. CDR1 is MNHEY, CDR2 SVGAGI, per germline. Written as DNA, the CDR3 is TGTGCCATCAGTTACTGGAGGGGCGGAGTAGATACGCAGTATTTT. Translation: CAISYWRGGVDTQYF.

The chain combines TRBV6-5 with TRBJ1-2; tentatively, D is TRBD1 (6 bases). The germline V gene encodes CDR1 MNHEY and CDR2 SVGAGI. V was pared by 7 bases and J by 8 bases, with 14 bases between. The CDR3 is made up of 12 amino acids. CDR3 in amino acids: CASTDRLEGYTF. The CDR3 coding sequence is TGTGCCAGCACGGACAGATTGGAGGGCTACACCTTC.